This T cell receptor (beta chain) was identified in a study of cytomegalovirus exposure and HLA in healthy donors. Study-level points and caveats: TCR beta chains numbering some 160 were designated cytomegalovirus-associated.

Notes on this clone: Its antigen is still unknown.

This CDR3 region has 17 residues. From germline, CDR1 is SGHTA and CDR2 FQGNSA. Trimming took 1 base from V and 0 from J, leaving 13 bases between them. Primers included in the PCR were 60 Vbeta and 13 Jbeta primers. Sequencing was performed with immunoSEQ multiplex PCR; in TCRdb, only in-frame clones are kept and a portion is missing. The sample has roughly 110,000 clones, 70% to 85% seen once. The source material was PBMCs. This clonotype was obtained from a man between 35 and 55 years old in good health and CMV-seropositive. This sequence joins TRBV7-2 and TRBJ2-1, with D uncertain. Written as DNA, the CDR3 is TGTGCCAGCAGCTTAGTGCTGGCCCCTAGCTCCTACAATGAGCAGTTCTTC. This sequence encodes CASSLVLAPSSYNEQFF.